A selection of T cell receptor beta chains follows, all from one sample in a study of blood T cell repertoires in COVID-19. Some clones are missing from TCRdb's copy, which holds only in-frame ones; the method was immunoSEQ multiplex PCR. The sample has approximately 330,000 clones, 65% to 90% seen once. Sample: PBMCs or T cells enriched from blood (not recorded which). These receptors all come from a woman in her thirties or forties with acute COVID-19. CDR3s include the opening cysteine and the closing phenylalanine or tryptophan. D genes are given only for firm matches. Some rows have no size entry. The others give once, few or many, or a class for an expanded clone.

V gene	J gene	D gene	clone size	CDR3 DNA	CDR3 protein
TRBV6-5	TRBJ1-3	.	.	TGTGCCAGCAGTTACTATCAGGGAACTGGAAACACCATATATTTT	CASSYYQGTGNTIYF
TRBV11-2	TRBJ1-2	.	.	TGTGCCAGCAGCTTAGATCAGCAGGATCCCTATGGCTACACCTTC	CASSLDQQDPYGYTF
TRBV7-2	TRBJ2-5	TRBD2	.	TGTGCCAGCAGCTTAACTAGCGTGGGGACCCAGTACTTC	CASSLTSVGTQYF
TRBV27	TRBJ1-6	.	once	TGTGCCAGCAGGCAGGTCATTTATTCACCCCTCCACTTT	CASRQVIYSPLHF
TRBV16	TRBJ2-1	TRBD2	.	TGTGCCAGCAGCCAAGGGCTCGGGACTAGCGGGAGTAGTCTTGAGGGGTTCTTC	CASSQGLGTSGSSLEGFF
TRBV24-1	TRBJ2-2	TRBD1	few	TGTGCCACCAGTGAACCACGGCCGGGACAGGACACCGGGGAGCTGTTTTTT	CATSEPRPGQDTGELFF
TRBV6-5	TRBJ2-7	.	few	TGTGCCAGCAGTTCCCCACACACGGCGGGGCAGTACTTC	CASSSPHTAGQYF
TRBV27	TRBJ1-1	TRBD1	.	TGTGCCAGCCGATGGACAGGGAAGAACACTGAAGCTTTCTTT	CASRWTGKNTEAFF
TRBV21-1	TRBJ1-1	.	.	TGTGCCAGCAGCAAAGGGACAGCAACAAGGATATATAACACTGAAGCTTTCTTT	CASSKGTATRIYNTEAFF
TRBV12-3/TRBV12-4	TRBJ1-2	.	few	TGTGCCAGCAGTGGGGGGGGGAGCTATGGCTACACCTTC	CASSGGGSYGYTF
TRBV11-2	TRBJ2-7	TRBD1	.	TGTGCCAGCAGCTTATGGACAGGCCCCCGCCTCGAACAGTACTTC	CASSLWTGPRLEQYF
TRBV29-1	TRBJ2-5	TRBD1	.	TGCAGCGTCGATGGACAGGGCCGGGAGACCCAGTACTTC	CSVDGQGRETQYF
TRBV7-9	TRBJ1-6	TRBD1	.	TGTGCCAGCAGCCCGCCCGGGACAGGGGATAATTCACCCCTCCACTTT	CASSPPGTGDNSPLHF
TRBV7-2	TRBJ2-2	.	.	TGTGCCAGCAGCTTATTTGGGGGGTCGAACACCGGGGAGCTGTTTTTT	CASSLFGGSNTGELFF
TRBV6-5	TRBJ1-5	TRBD1	.	TGTGCCAGCAGTTCAGACAGGGGGCGAAGGCAGCCCCAGCATTTT	CASSSDRGRRQPQHF
TRBV5-4	TRBJ2-1	TRBD2	.	TGTGCCAGCAGCTTGGATGCTAGCGGGAGGCTTTACAATGAGCAGTTCTTC	CASSLDASGRLYNEQFF
TRBV5-1	TRBJ1-2	.	.	TGCGCCAGCAGCATCGCCAGGGACTATGGCTACACCTTC	CASSIARDYGYTF
TRBV11-2	TRBJ2-3	TRBD1	.	TGTGCCAGCAGCAGGACAGGGGGCCCAGATACGCAGTATTTT	CASSRTGGPDTQYF
TRBV19	TRBJ1-4	.	.	TGTGCCAGTAGTATAGAGCCGCAGGCTCGGGGACTGTTTTTT	CASSIEPQARGLFF
TRBV4-1	TRBJ1-4	TRBD1	.	TGCGCCAGCAGCCAAGATCTAGGGACAGGGCTGGGTGAAAAACTGTTTTTT	CASSQDLGTGLGEKLFF